This T cell receptor beta chain derives from a study of cytomegalovirus exposure and HLA in healthy donors. Germline assignment: CDR1 SGHNT and CDR2 YENEEA. V was pared by 3 bases and J by 4 bases, with 1 base of the junction left unmatched. This CDR3 comprises 15 residues. The primer mix had 60 Vbeta and 13 Jbeta primers. Profiled with immunoSEQ multiplex PCR; TCRdb holds only in-frame clones, not every one. Of roughly 150,000 clones listed, 75% to 80% were seen once; the top ten hold 5% to 7.5%. Sequences were obtained from PBMCs. The sequence was obtained from a woman aged 40 to 55 in good health and CMV-seropositive. V gene TRBV11-3 combines with J gene TRBJ2-2; 11 bases are a match to TRBD2. DNA for the CDR3: TGTGCCAGCAGCTTTACTAGCGGGAGCACCGGGGAGCTGTTTTTT. Amino acid sequence: CASSFTSGSTGELFF.